This TCR beta chain was retrieved from a study of cytomegalovirus exposure and HLA in healthy donors. Study-wide points: Many donors carried some public TCRs, although rarity characterized most TCR sequences.

The PCR contained 60 Vbeta and 13 Jbeta primers. The table came from immunoSEQ multiplex PCR; TCRdb's copy has only in-frame clones and leaves some out. Of 150,000 or so clones in the sample, around three quarters were seen once. Details on this clone: As yet, its antigen is unknown. Germline and junction disagree at one end, which may indicate a read error.

The CDR3 sequence is 13 residues long. CDR1 and CDR2 from the germline V gene are SSHAT and FNYEAQ (reference sequence). This receptor was identified in a woman aged 40 to 49 in good health and CMV-seronegative. The chain employs TRBV7-7 and TRBJ2-2; D perhaps matches TRBD2 (5 bases). The sequenced material came from PBMCs. The CDR3 loop reads CASSLERGGELFF. CDR3 DNA: TGTGCTAGCAGCTTAGAACGGGGCGGGGAGCTGTTTTTT.